The clone carrying this T cell receptor beta chain was seen a handful of times. The sample originates from a study of blood T cell repertoires in COVID-19. At the level of the study: Material from acute and convalescent COVID-19 was sourced from the United States, Italy and Spain.

Between the trimmed V and J ends, which lost 3 bases and 2 bases, there was a span of 5 bases. Germline V gives CDR1 DFQATT, CDR2 SNEGSKA (reference sequence). The CDR3 is 12 amino acids. Original handling: Nucleated cell number was recorded as an estimate derived from reference gene primer amplification. Clones were sequenced by immunoSEQ multiplex PCR, and TCRdb holds only the in-frame ones, with some missing. V, J and clone size reflect that table, while D and trimming were determined from the DNA. The table has roughly 190,000 clones, approximately 81% seen once; the top ten hold roughly a fifth.

The chain combines TRBV20-1 with TRBJ1-5; D is unresolved. Sequencing was carried out using peripheral blood. The receptor comes from a human donor in a cohort sampled during active COVID-19. This chain's CDR3 is CSASQGNQPQHF. The CDR3 region has the DNA TGCAGTGCTAGTCAGGGCAATCAGCCCCAGCATTTT.